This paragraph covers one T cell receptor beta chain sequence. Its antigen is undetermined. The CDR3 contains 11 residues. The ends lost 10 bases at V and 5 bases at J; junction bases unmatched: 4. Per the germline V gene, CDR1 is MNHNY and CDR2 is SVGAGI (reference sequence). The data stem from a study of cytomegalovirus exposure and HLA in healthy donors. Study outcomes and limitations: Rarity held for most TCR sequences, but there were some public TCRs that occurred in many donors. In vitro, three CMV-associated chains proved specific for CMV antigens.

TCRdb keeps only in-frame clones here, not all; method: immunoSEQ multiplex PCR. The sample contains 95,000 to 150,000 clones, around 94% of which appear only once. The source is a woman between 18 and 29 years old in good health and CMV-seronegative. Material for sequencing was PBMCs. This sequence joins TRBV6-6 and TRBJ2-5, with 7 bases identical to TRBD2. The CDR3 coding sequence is TGTGCCATCCGGGGGGAGGAGACCCAGTACTTC. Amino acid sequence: CAIRGEETQYF.